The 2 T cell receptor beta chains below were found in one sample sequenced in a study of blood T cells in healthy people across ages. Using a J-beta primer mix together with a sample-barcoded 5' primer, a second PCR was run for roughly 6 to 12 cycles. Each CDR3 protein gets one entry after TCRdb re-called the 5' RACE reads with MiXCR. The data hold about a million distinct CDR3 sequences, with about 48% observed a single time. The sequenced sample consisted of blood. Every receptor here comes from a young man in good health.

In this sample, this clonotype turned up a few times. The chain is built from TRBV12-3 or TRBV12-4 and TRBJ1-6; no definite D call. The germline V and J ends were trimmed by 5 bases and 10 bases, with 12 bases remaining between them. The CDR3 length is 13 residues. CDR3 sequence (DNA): TGTGCCAGCAGTGTAGAAGTTCGATCACCCCTCCACTTT. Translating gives CASSVEVRSPLHF.

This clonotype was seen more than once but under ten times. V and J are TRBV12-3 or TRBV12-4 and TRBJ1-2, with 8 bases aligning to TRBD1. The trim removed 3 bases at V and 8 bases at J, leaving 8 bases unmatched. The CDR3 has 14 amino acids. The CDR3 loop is CASSLGAGGAGYTF. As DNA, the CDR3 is TGTGCCAGCAGTTTGGGGGCAGGGGGCGCCGGCTACACCTTC.